This T cell receptor beta chain was recovered during a study of radiation and T cells in renal cell carcinoma. The time point: blood 2 weeks post-SBRT. Treatment given: 15 Gy SBRT to primary tumor, nephrectomy 4 weeks later. Germline CDR1 reads KGHSH; CDR2 reads LQKENI. With 6 bases clipped from V and 2 bases from J, the junction kept 5 bases outside the gene matches. The length of the CDR3 is 14 residues. The method was immunoSEQ multiplex PCR; TCRdb's version includes in-frame clones alone and lacks a portion of them. The sample contains roughly 150,000 clones, about 87% of which appear only once. Sequencing was performed on blood, taken from a patient whose treatment included radiotherapy and nephrectomy. The chain recombines TRBV18 with TRBJ2-7; 9 bases line up with TRBD1. The TCR sequence derives from a woman between 50 and 59 years old with renal cell carcinoma. CDR3 sequence reads: CASSGGQGAYEQYF. DNA for the CDR3: TGTGCCAGCTCCGGGGGACAGGGTGCCTACGAGCAGTACTTC.